The 29 T cell receptor beta chains given below trace back to one sample, sequenced in a study of blood T cells in healthy people across ages. Through a sample-barcoded 5' primer and a J-beta primer mix, a second PCR was run for roughly 6 to 12 cycles. MiXCR was run by TCRdb on the 5' RACE reads, yielding one entry per CDR3 protein. The table lists fewer than 1,200,000 distinct CDR3 sequences, 25% of them singletons. These same records also appear under a second study, on T cells of mothers and their children.

Specimen: blood. These receptor sequences come from a girl under 10 years old in good health.

The genes are TRBV28 and TRBJ2-1; possible D gene TRBD2, 6 bases. Trimming removed 6 bases at V and 7 bases at J, with 22 bases between. CDR1 MDHEN and CDR2 SYDVKM come from the germline V gene. This CDR3 has 16 amino acids. Here the CDR3 reads CASRPLRDSQANEQFF. The CDR3 region has the DNA TGTGCCAGCAGACCCCTGAGGGACTCCCAAGCAAATGAGCAGTTCTTC.

V and J are TRBV12-5 and TRBJ2-7; D is unresolved. The CDR3 runs 12 residues. Germline CDR1 reads LGHNT; CDR2 reads FRNRAP. V lost 5 bases and J lost 6, with 11 bases in between. The CDR3 protein is CASGTAPSEQYF. The CDR3 DNA reads TGTGCTAGTGGTACGGCCCCGAGCGAGCAGTACTTC.

The table lists this clonotype with many counts. The chain recombines TRBV28 with TRBJ2-5; D is undetermined. Germline CDR1 reads MDHEN; CDR2 reads SYDVKM. The V gene lost 2 bases and the J gene lost 0 bases, with 4 bases spanning the gap. This CDR3 has 13 amino acids. CDR3 in amino acids: CASSLRHQETQYF. For the CDR3, the DNA is TGTGCCAGCAGTTTACGGCACCAAGAGACCCAGTACTTC.

The chain has TRBV7-3 and TRBJ2-4; D is perhaps TRBD1 or TRBD2 (5 bases each). V lost 2 bases and J 0 bases, leaving 11 bases between the germline ends. The germline CDR1 and CDR2 sequences are SGHTA and FQGTGA. The CDR3 is made up of 16 amino acids. CDR3 nucleotide sequence: TGTGCCAGCAGCTTAGGGGGACGGGTAGCCAAAAACATTCAGTACTTC. Translated, it gives CASSLGGRVAKNIQYF. The full variable domain, with the rest looked up from reference TRBV7-3 and TRBJ2-4, is GAGVSQTPSNKVTEKGKYVELRCDPISGHTALYWYRQSLGQGPEFLIYFQGTGAADDSGLPNDRFFAVRPEGSVSTLKIQRTERGDSAVYLCASSLGGRVAKNIQYFGAGTRLSVL.

The chain recombines TRBV6-6 with TRBJ2-3, with a tentative D call TRBD1 (5 bases). Germline V gene lookup returns CDR1 MNHNY and CDR2 SVGAGI (reference sequence). Trimming took off 3 bases at V and 2 bases at J, with 15 bases between the two ends. The CDR3 is 16 amino acids. The CDR3 DNA reads TGTGCCAGCAGTTATCAGTGGGGCGGAGACACAGATACGCAGTATTTT. It codes for CASSYQWGGDTDTQYF.

This clonotype was seen more than once but under ten times. The V gene is TRBV20-1, the J gene TRBJ2-1, with unresolved D. Trimming left V 1 base short and J 2 bases short, with 12 bases between. Germline V gene lookup returns CDR1 DFQATT and CDR2 SNEGSKA (reference sequence). The CDR3 has 15 residues. CDR3 DNA sequence: TGCAGTGCTAGAGGCCTTGAAGCTACCTACAATGAGCAGTTCTTC. It encodes CSARGLEATYNEQFF.

This clonotype has only a few counts. The chain is built from TRBV4-3 and TRBJ2-5; D tentatively reads TRBD1 or TRBD2 (5 bases each). The germline gives CDR1 LGHNA, CDR2 YSLEER. Trimming removed 0 bases from V and 11 bases from J, with 34 bases in between. The CDR3 has 20 amino acids. The CDR3 region has the DNA TGCGCCAGCAGCCAAGATCTAGGACCGACCGGGACCGGGTTTACTGAAGAGCAGTACTTC. This codes for CASSQDLGPTGTGFTEEQYF.

This clonotype was seen a handful of times. The V call is TRBV25-1, the J call TRBJ2-7; D gene uncertain. Trimming pared 4 bases from V and 2 bases from J, leaving 9 bases between. This CDR3 is built from 13 residues. Germline CDR1 and CDR2: MGHDK and SYGVNS. Written as DNA, the CDR3 is TGTGCCAGCAGTGTAAGCAAGACCTACGAGCAGTACTTC. Its protein product is CASSVSKTYEQYF.

Ten or more counts support this clonotype. This chain uses TRBV5-1 with TRBJ2-1, with 7 bases identical to TRBD2. The CDR3 loop spans 15 amino acids. V was pared by 4 bases and J by 0 bases, with 4 bases of the junction left unmatched. Germline CDR1 and CDR2: SGHRS and YFSETQ. CDR3 in amino acids: CASSPTGGSYNEQFF. In DNA form, the CDR3 reads TGCGCCAGCAGCCCAACGGGGGGCTCCTACAATGAGCAGTTCTTC.

This clonotype came up a few times. The chain couples TRBV29-1 to TRBJ2-5; 8 bases match TRBD2. J lost 5 bases, V lost 4 bases, and 21 bases had no gene match. CDR1 and CDR2 from the germline V gene are SQVTM and ANQGSEA. The CDR3 length is 18 residues. The CDR3 protein is CSVAQGRRVPGGFETQYF. CDR3 sequence (DNA): TGCAGCGTTGCGCAGGGGCGTAGGGTTCCGGGGGGGTTCGAGACCCAGTACTTC.

This clonotype was seen only a few times. This chain connects TRBV7-3 to TRBJ2-1, with a tentative D call TRBD2 (5 bases). With 6 bases removed from V and 4 bases from J, the gap between germline ends came to 10 bases. The CDR3 is 13 amino acids. The V gene's germline CDR1 is SGHTA and CDR2 FQGTGA. For the CDR3, the DNA is TGTGCCAGCAGGTCCGAGGGTTACAATGAGCAGTTCTTC. The encoded protein is CASRSEGYNEQFF.

The rearrangement links TRBV29-1 to TRBJ2-3, with D possibly being TRBD1 (6 bases). There are 12 residues in the CDR3. The germline V gene encodes CDR1 SQVTM and CDR2 ANQGSEA. The V and J ends lost 7 bases and 4 bases respectively, with 12 bases between them. The CDR3 is CSAGTLPDTQYF. The CDR3 nucleotides are TGCAGCGCTGGGACACTCCCAGATACGCAGTATTTT.

This clonotype has at least ten counts. The rearrangement links TRBV7-9 to TRBJ2-7; D unresolved. CDR1 and CDR2 (germline): SEHNR, FQNEAQ (reference sequence). Trimming cost V 5 bases and J 3 bases, with 5 bases left between them. CDR3 length equals 11 residues. CDR3 in amino acids: CASSPFYEQYF. CDR3 DNA sequence: TGTGCCAGCAGCCCCTTCTACGAGCAGTACTTC.

The chain is built from TRBV6-1 and TRBJ1-1; D possibly corresponds to TRBD1 (6 bases). The CDR3 covers 15 residues. Germline V CDR1 and CDR2: MNHNS, SASEGT. V lost 3 bases, J lost 4 bases, and 15 bases lay in between. CDR3 in DNA: TGTGCCAGCAGTGACGGGGACACAGTCTCCACTGAAGCTTTCTTT. Its protein product is CASSDGDTVSTEAFF.

This clonotype has more than one count but fewer than ten. The rearrangement joins TRBV29-1 to TRBJ2-3; no definite D call. The germline V and J ends were trimmed by 4 bases and 5 bases, with 7 bases remaining between them. The length of the CDR3 is 11 residues. The germline V gene encodes CDR1 SQVTM and CDR2 ANQGSEA. CDR3 sequence: CSVVLGDTQYF. The CDR3, as DNA: TGCAGCGTTGTTTTAGGAGATACGCAGTATTTT.

This clonotype was detected a few times. The chain recombines TRBV4-1 with TRBJ2-5; TRBD2 might be the D (7 bases). CDR1 and CDR2 from the germline V gene are MGHRA and YSYEKL. The CDR3 is 15 residues long. V lost 0 bases, J lost 5 bases, and 13 bases lay in between. The CDR3 DNA is TGCGCCAGCAGCCAAGACGGACTAGGGGGGGAGACCCAGTACTTC. Protein: CASSQDGLGGETQYF.

In its sample, this clonotype was seen a few times. The chain links TRBV28 to TRBJ2-5; 10 nucleotides agree with TRBD1. TRBJ2-7 matches the DNA end more closely, so the J call is doubtful. CDR1 MDHEN and CDR2 SYDVKM come from the germline V gene. This CDR3 comprises 15 residues. The CDR3 nucleotides are TGTGCCAGCACCCTAGGGGACAGGGGAATGGGCGAGCAGTACTTC. It specifies CASTLGDRGMGEQYF.

The V and J genes are TRBV11-2 and TRBJ2-7; 9 bases match TRBD1. Germline CDR1 reads SGHAT; CDR2 reads FQNNGV. The CDR3 runs 13 residues. V was clipped by 4 bases and J by 5 bases; unmatched bases: 3. The CDR3 nucleotides are TGTGCCAGCAGCTCCGACAGGGGGAACGAGCAGTACTTC. This translates into CASSSDRGNEQYF.

As to this clonotype: No conserved phenylalanine or tryptophan is present at the end of the CDR3, so a read error is the likely explanation. This chain connects TRBV3-1 to TRBJ2-5; D remains unclear. The better agreement between TRBJ2-7 and the DNA end casts doubt on the J call. Germline lookup yields CDR1 LGHDT and CDR2 YNNKEL (reference sequence). The CDR3 contains 13 residues. The CDR3 DNA sequence: TGTGCCAGCAGCCAAGGAATGGTAGACGAGCAGTACCTC. This encodes CASSQGMVDEQYL.

The sample holds a few counts of this clonotype. The V and J genes are TRBV9 and TRBJ2-1; D unresolved. The V end was cut by 0 bases, the J end by 3 bases, with 19 bases between. Germline CDR1 and CDR2: SGDLS and YYNGEE. The CDR3 runs 18 residues. CDR3 nucleotides: TGTGCCAGCAGCGTAGGCCTCGAGTGGAGTTCCGGCTACAATGAGCAGTTCTTC. Translation: CASSVGLEWSSGYNEQFF. The complete variable domain, with remaining parts taken from reference TRBV9 and TRBJ2-1, reads DSGVTQTPKHLITATGQRVTLRCSPRSGDLSVYWYQQSLDQGLQFLIQYYNGEERAKGNILERFSAQQFPDLHSELNLSSLELGDSALYFCASSVGLEWSSGYNEQFFGPGTRLTVL.

The V gene is TRBV4-3, the J gene TRBJ1-1; a possible D gene is TRBD1 (5 bases). Trimming pared 0 bases from V and 8 bases from J, leaving 10 bases between. This CDR3 region has 13 residues. Looked up from germline, CDR1 is LGHNA and CDR2 is YSLEER. In DNA, the CDR3 is TGCGCCAGCAGCCAAGAGATAAGGGGAGAAGCTTTCTTT. Translation gives CASSQEIRGEAFF.

This chain connects TRBV10-3 to TRBJ2-5; 9 positions agree with TRBD1. The J call may be incorrect, as the DNA end agrees better with TRBJ2-7. The length of the CDR3 is 14 residues. The germline CDR1 and CDR2 sequences are ENHRY and SYGVKD. The CDR3 sequence is CAIRQDRGSYEQYV. In DNA form, the CDR3 reads TGTGCCATCAGACAGGACAGGGGCTCCTACGAGCAGTACGTC.

This chain uses TRBV20-1 with TRBJ2-1; 15 nucleotides align to TRBD2. The CDR3 totals 18 residues. The junction had 5 bases not matched to a gene; V was cut back by 2 bases and J by 0 bases. Germline values: CDR1 DFQATT, CDR2 SNEGSKA (reference sequence). The CDR3 DNA reads TGCAGTGCTAGAAGGACTAGCGGGAGGGTAGACTCCTACAATGAGCAGTTCTTC. Amino acid sequence: CSARRTSGRVDSYNEQFF.

The chain links TRBV20-1 to TRBJ2-7; 9 bases agree with TRBD1. This CDR3 comprises 15 residues. Germline V gives CDR1 DFQATT, CDR2 SNEGSKA (reference sequence). Germline trimming cut 4 bases from V and 5 bases from J; bases unmatched to any gene: 12. CDR3 DNA: TGCAGTGCTATTCCTGGCGGGACAGGGTTCCACGAGCAGTACTTC. This gives the protein CSAIPGGTGFHEQYF.

This chain uses TRBV29-1 with TRBJ2-5; 8 bases agree with TRBD2. The CDR3 totals 13 residues. Per germline, CDR1 SQVTM and CDR2 ANQGSEA. The trim removed 5 bases at V and 4 bases at J, leaving 6 bases unmatched. CDR3 sequence: CSVSGRARETQYF. The CDR3 DNA is TGCAGCGTTAGCGGGAGAGCGCGAGAGACCCAGTACTTC.

This sequence joins TRBV18 and TRBJ2-3; 7 positions match TRBD1. The V gene's germline CDR1 is KGHSH and CDR2 LQKENI. This CDR3 region has 17 residues. Trimming took 4 bases from V and 0 from J; bases not matched to a gene: 10. The CDR3 region is CASSHTTSGQSTDTQYF. In DNA, the CDR3 is TGTGCCAGCTCACACACTACATCGGGACAGAGCACAGATACGCAGTATTTT. The full variable domain, in which reference TRBV18 and TRBJ2-3 provide the parts outside the CDR3, is NAGVMQNPRHLVRRRGQEARLRCSPMKGHSHVYWYRQLPEEGLKFMVYLQKENIIDESGMPKERFSAEFPKEGPSILRIQQVVRGDSAAYFCASSHTTSGQSTDTQYFGPGTRLTVL.

The chain is built from TRBV28 and TRBJ2-5; D perhaps matches TRBD1 (5 bases). V was cut by 5 bases and J by 0 bases, with 10 bases left in between. Germline CDR1 is MDHEN and CDR2 is SYDVKM. The CDR3 contains 14 residues. As DNA, the CDR3 is TGTGCCAGCAGTCATCAGGGAAACCAAGAGACCCAGTACTTC. It codes for CASSHQGNQETQYF.

This clonotype was observed a handful of times. The chain employs TRBV6-2 or TRBV6-3 and TRBJ1-4, with D unresolved. Trimming left V 5 bases short and J 5 bases short, with 18 bases between. Germline CDR1 is MNHEY and CDR2 is SVGEGT. The CDR3 length is 16 residues. The chain's CDR3 is CASSNPRAAENEKLFF. The CDR3 DNA sequence: TGTGCCAGCAGTAACCCCCGGGCAGCCGAAAATGAAAAACTGTTTTTT.

Comment on this clonotype: Mismatch with germline at one junction end may stem from a read error. The chain recombines TRBV29-1 with TRBJ2-5; TRBD1 aligns across 8 bases. The DNA end is more similar to TRBJ2-7, so the J call may be wrong. The germline V gene encodes CDR1 SQVTM and CDR2 ANQGSEA. There are 13 residues in the CDR3. CDR3 residues: CSVEGTGSCEQYF. CDR3 coding DNA: TGCAGCGTTGAGGGGACAGGCTCCTGCGAGCAGTACTTC.